The 32 T cell receptor beta chains below were found in one sample sequenced in a study of shared clonotypes between healthy human individuals. Libraries were prepared by immunoSEQ multiplex PCR; TCRdb keeps only in-frame clonotypes and omits some of them. Of under 2.5 million clones in the sample, roughly 90% were seen once. Sample: naive CD4+ T cells from PBMCs. The subset denotes: CD45RA+ positively selected. These receptor sequences come from a man aged 18 to 35 in good health. Some clones in this sample may be carry-over from other donors' samples.

The chain employs TRBV5-1 and TRBJ2-2, with 9 bases lining up with TRBD2. The CDR3 is 17 amino acids. V trimming: 7 bases; J trimming: 5 bases; junction bases outside the gene matches: 15. Germline V lookup: CDR1 SGHRS, CDR2 YFSETQ. As DNA, the CDR3 is TGCGCCAGCGCGGCTGATTTGACTAGCGGAGGTACCGGGGAGCTGTTTTTT. Amino acids: CASAADLTSGGTGELFF.

A single count supports this clone. The chain employs TRBV18 and TRBJ2-1; D not certain. The CDR3 covers 13 residues. CDR1 is KGHSH, CDR2 LQKENI, per germline. V was shortened by 5 bases and J by 5 bases, with 10 bases between the two germline ends. This chain's CDR3 is CASSVMPDNEQFF. In DNA, the CDR3 is TGTGCCAGCTCAGTAATGCCAGACAATGAGCAGTTCTTC.

In its sample, this clone was seen once. The CDR3 region is CASTGQGNSPLHF. The CDR3 DNA follows: TGTGCCAGTACCGGACAGGGTAATTCACCCCTCCACTTT. This chain connects TRBV2 to TRBJ1-6; 8 bases fit TRBD1. V trimming: 9 bases; J trimming: 6 bases; junction bases outside the gene matches: 4. In germline, CDR1 is SNHLY, CDR2 FYNNEI. The CDR3 covers 13 residues.

The chain carries TRBV5-1 and TRBJ2-7; the D gene is possibly TRBD2 (6 bases). Per the germline V gene, CDR1 is SGHRS and CDR2 is YFSETQ. V was clipped by 4 bases and J by 0 bases, with 11 bases between them. The CDR3 totals 14 residues. The CDR3 is CASSLRGISYEQYF. Here the CDR3 DNA reads TGCGCCAGCAGCCTCCGGGGGATCTCCTACGAGCAGTACTTC.

The chain links TRBV25-1 to TRBJ2-1; D is unresolved. Germline CDR1 is MGHDK and CDR2 is SYGVNS. The CDR3 is 16 amino acids. V was cut by 3 bases and J by 8 bases, with 20 bases left in between. CDR3 in DNA: TGTGCCAGCAGTGATAACTCGGATGGAGAGTTCGATGAGCAGTTCTTC. This translates into CASSDNSDGEFDEQFF.

The chain has TRBV7-3 and TRBJ2-1; D ambiguous. This CDR3 comprises 14 residues. CDR1 is SGHTA and CDR2 is FQGTGA in the germline V gene. Trimming cost V 5 bases and J 6 bases, with 14 bases left between them. The CDR3 sequence is CASSPGGFFNEQFF. The CDR3 nucleotides read TGTGCCAGCAGCCCTGGTGGCTTCTTCAATGAGCAGTTCTTC.

The sample holds one count of this clone. Here the CDR3 reads CASSFGTLGAGANVLTF. CDR3 DNA: TGTGCCAGCAGTTTCGGTACCTTGGGGGCTGGGGCCAACGTCCTGACTTTC. This chain links TRBV28 with TRBJ2-6, with D possibly being TRBD1 or TRBD2 (5 bases each). The length of the CDR3 is 17 residues. Trimming cost V 3 bases and J 2 bases, with 14 bases left between them. Per germline, CDR1 MDHEN and CDR2 SYDVKM.

This chain uses TRBV6-6 with TRBJ2-7, with 13 positions matching TRBD2. CDR1 and CDR2 (germline): MNHNY, SVGAGI (reference sequence). The CDR3 is made up of 16 amino acids. The trim removed 2 bases at V and 7 bases at J, leaving 8 bases unmatched. The CDR3 here is CASSYAGLAGVQEQYF. In DNA form, the CDR3 reads TGTGCCAGCAGTTACGCCGGACTAGCGGGAGTTCAGGAGCAGTACTTC.

The V call is TRBV11-2, the J call TRBJ2-7, with D maybe TRBD1 (5 bases). V lost 3 bases to trimming and J lost 4 bases, with 13 bases between them. The germline CDR1 and CDR2 sequences are SGHAT and FQNNGV. CDR3 size: 14 residues. CDR3 sequence reads: CASSFRSTVYEQYF. The CDR3 DNA follows: TGTGCCAGCAGCTTCCGGTCGACAGTATACGAGCAGTACTTC.

Comments on this clone: Other DNA sequences in the same sample also yield this CDR3. CDR3: CASSLWGSEQFF. CDR3 DNA: TGTGCCAGCAGCTTGTGGGGTTCCGAGCAGTTCTTC. The chain carries TRBV5-6 and TRBJ2-1; D gene ambiguous. The V and J ends lost 1 base and 10 bases respectively, with 9 bases between them. The CDR3 is 12 amino acids. Germline V gene data show CDR1 as SGHDT and CDR2 as YYEEEE.

J is TRBJ2-7 and V is TRBV15; D possibly corresponds to TRBD2 (6 bases). The CDR3 is 15 amino acids. Germline-derived CDR1 and CDR2 are LNHNV and YYDKDF (reference sequence). V lost 4 bases to trimming and J lost 4 bases, with 17 bases between them. The CDR3 region is CATSKNYLDYYEQYF. In DNA form, the CDR3 reads TGTGCCACCAGCAAGAATTACCTGGACTATTACGAGCAGTACTTC.

The rearrangement joins TRBV5-1 to TRBJ1-2; 8 nucleotides match TRBD1. CDR1 and CDR2 from the germline V gene are SGHRS and YFSETQ. With V trimmed by 2 bases and J by 6 bases, 6 bases remained unmatched. The CDR3 is made up of 14 amino acids. The CDR3 coding sequence is TGCGCCAGCAGCTTTCAGGGGGCAGACGATGGCTACACCTTC. It specifies CASSFQGADDGYTF.

Remarks on this clone: This CDR3 is also generated by other DNA sequences in the sample. CDR3 DNA sequence: TGCGCCAGCAGCTCCCGACAGGGGTCTTACAATGAGCAGTTCTTC. Encoded protein: CASSSRQGSYNEQFF. The rearrangement uses TRBV5-1 and TRBJ2-1; 8 nucleotides agree with TRBD1. The ends lost 3 bases at V and 4 bases at J; junction bases unmatched: 6. Per germline, CDR1 SGHRS and CDR2 YFSETQ. This CDR3 has 15 amino acids.

The V gene is TRBV27, the J gene TRBJ1-1; D unresolved. Trimming cost V 6 bases and J 1 base, with 9 bases left between them. From germline, CDR1 is MNHEY and CDR2 SMNVEV (reference sequence). The CDR3 totals 13 residues. The CDR3 loop is CASSRLQNTEAFF. CDR3 coding DNA: TGTGCCAGCAGCCGCTTACAGAACACTGAAGCTTTCTTT.

The chain combines TRBV6-5 with TRBJ1-2, with 12 bases aligning to TRBD1. V was pared by 5 bases and J by 5 bases, with 3 bases of the junction left unmatched. The germline gives CDR1 MNHEY, CDR2 SVGAGI. This CDR3 region has 14 residues. The CDR3 DNA sequence: TGTGCCAGCAGTGGGACAGGGGGCTGGTATGGCTACACCTTC. It specifies CASSGTGGWYGYTF.

The chain uses TRBV5-1 and TRBJ2-1, with TRBD2 identical over 9 bases. V was clipped by 2 bases and J by 10 bases; unmatched bases: 7. The CDR3 sequence is 14 residues long. In germline, CDR1 is SGHRS, CDR2 YFSETQ. The CDR3 sequence is CASSLPSSGGEQFF. CDR3 DNA sequence: TGCGCCAGCAGCTTACCGAGTAGCGGGGGCGAGCAGTTCTTC.

The rearrangement joins TRBV18 to TRBJ2-3; D is uncertain. Germline V gene data show CDR1 as KGHSH and CDR2 as LQKENI. CDR3 size: 13 residues. Trimming stripped 2 bases from V and 10 bases from J, with 13 bases between. The CDR3 region is CASSPDPGVAQYF. The CDR3 bases are TGTGCCAGCTCACCAGATCCTGGGGTCGCGCAGTATTTT.

This clone has just one count. The same CDR3 is also encoded by other DNA sequences in this sample. The chain is built from TRBV7-2 and TRBJ2-3; weak D call: TRBD2 (5 bases). CDR3 length: 14 amino acids. Germline CDR1 reads SGHTA; CDR2 reads FQGNSA. Trimming removed 0 bases from V and 5 bases from J, with 9 bases in between. CDR3 in amino acids: CASSLAGVEDTQYF. The CDR3 DNA is TGTGCCAGCAGCTTAGCGGGAGTGGAAGATACGCAGTATTTT.

The chain combines TRBV18 with TRBJ2-3; TRBD1 matches 7 bases. The CDR3 runs to 14 residues. Germline values: CDR1 KGHSH, CDR2 LQKENI. Unmatched junction bases numbered 4, after V lost 3 bases and J lost 4 bases. In DNA, the CDR3 is TGTGCCAGCTCACCTACCCAGGGGGCAGATACGCAGTATTTT. Translation: CASSPTQGADTQYF.

V gene TRBV2 combines with J gene TRBJ2-5; D remains ambiguous. This CDR3 contains 13 residues. Looked up from germline, CDR1 is SNHLY and CDR2 is FYNNEI. Between the trimmed V and J ends, which lost 5 bases and 1 base, there was a span of 8 bases. This chain's CDR3 is CASSYTPQETQYF. The CDR3 DNA is TGTGCCAGCAGTTACACCCCCCAAGAGACCCAGTACTTC.

This chain joins TRBV29-1 and TRBJ2-4; 9 bases line up with TRBD2. The CDR3 runs to 14 residues. Germline values: CDR1 SQVTM, CDR2 ANQGSEA. J was trimmed by 8 bases and V by 5 bases; bases with no gene match: 10. Here the CDR3 DNA reads TGCAGCGTTATACCAGCGGGAGGTGTTGACATTCAGTACTTC. Its protein product is CSVIPAGGVDIQYF.

To note about this clone: As the CDR3 is not closed by the conserved phenylalanine or tryptophan, this likely results from a read error. The limits of the CDR3 on the DNA are not certain, so only TCRdb's listed CDR3 is given. The V and J genes are TRBV28 and TRBJ1-2; the table assigns TRBD1, which was not confirmed against the DNA. The CDR3 contains 14 residues when both ends are counted. The V gene's germline CDR1 is MDHEN and CDR2 SYDVKM. CDR3 residues: CASSLEGQGPNFPD.

This clone was counted a single time. The chain uses TRBV5-1 and TRBJ1-1, with D tentatively TRBD1 (6 bases). Germline V lookup: CDR1 SGHRS, CDR2 YFSETQ. Trimming took 1 base from V and 2 from J, leaving 15 bases between them. The CDR3 totals 16 residues. The CDR3 DNA reads TGCGCCAGCAGCTTGAGGGGCAGGGGAGGTAACACTGAAGCTTTCTTT. Translated, it gives CASSLRGRGGNTEAFF.

Worth noting for this clone: Other DNA sequences from this sample encode an identical CDR3 as well. The chain is built from TRBV29-1 and TRBJ1-2; 10 bases map to TRBD1. V gave up 1 base and J gave up 4 bases; unmatched junction bases: 0. CDR1 is SQVTM, CDR2 ANQGSEA, per germline. The CDR3 has 13 residues. Here the CDR3 reads CSVEGDRGYGYTF. The CDR3 DNA sequence: TGCAGCGTTGAAGGGGACAGGGGCTATGGCTACACCTTC.

The chain links TRBV5-1 to TRBJ2-7, with D maybe TRBD2 (5 bases). Trimming took 4 bases from V and 5 from J, leaving 13 bases between them. CDR1 and CDR2 from the germline V gene are SGHRS and YFSETQ. The CDR3 extends over 13 amino acids. The CDR3 region has the DNA TGCGCCAGCAGCCCACGTGGGCGGGACGAGCAGTACTTC. As protein: CASSPRGRDEQYF.

This sequence joins TRBV7-2 and TRBJ1-1, with D possibly being TRBD1 (5 bases). CDR3 length: 17 residues. V was shortened by 2 bases and J by 2 bases, with 18 bases between the two germline ends. The germline CDR1 and CDR2 sequences are SGHTA and FQGNSA. CDR3: CASSLFPGGLTNTEAFF. In DNA form, the CDR3 reads TGTGCCAGCAGCTTATTTCCGGGGGGACTGACAAACACTGAAGCTTTCTTT. The full variable domain, in which reference TRBV7-2 and TRBJ1-1 provide the parts outside the CDR3, is GAGVSQSPSNKVTEKGKDVELRCDPISGHTALYWYRQSLGQGLEFLIYFQGNSAPDKSGLPSDRFSAERTGGSVSTLTIQRTQQEDSAVYLCASSLFPGGLTNTEAFFGQGTRLTVV.

The V and J genes are TRBV13 and TRBJ2-7; D is possibly TRBD2 (6 bases). CDR3 length: 19 residues. Per the germline V gene, CDR1 is PRHDT and CDR2 is FYEKMQ (reference sequence). V was shortened by 0 bases and J by 0 bases, with 21 bases between the two germline ends. CDR3 amino acids: CASSLGLGTATISSYEQYF. The CDR3 DNA sequence: TGTGCCAGCAGCTTAGGCCTTGGGACTGCTACGATAAGCTCCTACGAGCAGTACTTC.

The rearrangement joins TRBV6-1 to TRBJ1-2; D remains ambiguous. CDR1 and CDR2 (germline): MNHNS, SASEGT. The length of the CDR3 is 13 residues. V was clipped by 2 bases and J by 3 bases, with 7 bases between them. The CDR3 here is CASSETPDYGYTF. The CDR3 region has the DNA TGTGCCAGCAGTGAAACCCCGGACTATGGCTACACCTTC.

On this clone: Other DNA sequences from this sample encode an identical CDR3 as well. The chain uses TRBV5-1 and TRBJ2-1; TRBD2 matches 7 bases. CDR3 size: 16 residues. CDR1 is SGHRS, CDR2 YFSETQ, per germline. Losses at the gene ends were 3 bases for V and 0 bases for J; bases not matched to a gene: 6. The DNA of the CDR3 is TGCGCCAGCAGCTCTTCTAGCGGCCGCTCCTACAATGAGCAGTTCTTC. This encodes CASSSSSGRSYNEQFF.

The chain couples TRBV7-9 to TRBJ1-4; 7 bases are shared with TRBD1. The V gene's germline CDR1 is SEHNR and CDR2 FQNEAQ (reference sequence). The CDR3 extends over 15 amino acids. Trimming removed 2 bases from V and 8 bases from J; junction bases left unmatched: 8. The CDR3 region has the DNA TGTGCCAGCAGCTTATCGGGGACAGAGGGAGAAAAACTGTTTTTT. Its translation: CASSLSGTEGEKLFF.

This clone was seen once. This sequence joins TRBV5-6 and TRBJ1-5, with 8 bases fitting TRBD1. V lost 2 bases, J lost 7 bases, and 11 bases stayed unmatched. Per germline, CDR1 SGHDT and CDR2 YYEEEE. CDR3 length equals 16 residues. The CDR3 DNA reads TGTGCCAGCAGCTTTCGACAGGGGCGGAACAGCCAGCCCCAGCATTTT. It codes for CASSFRQGRNSQPQHF.

This chain connects TRBV27 to TRBJ2-7; D is unresolved. V was clipped by 1 base and J by 9 bases, with 16 bases between them. This CDR3 has 14 amino acids. Germline V lookup: CDR1 MNHEY, CDR2 SMNVEV (reference sequence). The CDR3 loop reads CASSLLSDLYRQYF. In DNA form, the CDR3 reads TGTGCCAGCAGTTTATTGTCCGACCTATACCGGCAGTACTTC.